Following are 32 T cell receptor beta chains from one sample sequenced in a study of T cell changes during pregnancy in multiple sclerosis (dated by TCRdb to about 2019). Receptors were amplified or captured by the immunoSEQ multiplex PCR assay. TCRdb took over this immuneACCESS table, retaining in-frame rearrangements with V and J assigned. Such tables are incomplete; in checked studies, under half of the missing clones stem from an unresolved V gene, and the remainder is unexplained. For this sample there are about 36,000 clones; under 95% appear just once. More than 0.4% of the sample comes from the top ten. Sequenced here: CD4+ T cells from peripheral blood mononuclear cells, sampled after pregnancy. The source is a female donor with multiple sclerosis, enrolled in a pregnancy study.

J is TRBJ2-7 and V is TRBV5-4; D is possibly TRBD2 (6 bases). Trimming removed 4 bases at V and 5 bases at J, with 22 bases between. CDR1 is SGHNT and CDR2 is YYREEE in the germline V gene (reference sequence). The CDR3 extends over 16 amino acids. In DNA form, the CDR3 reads TGTGCCAGCAGCCTTTACGTAGCGGAGACCGGCGACGAGCAGTACTTC. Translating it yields CASSLYVAETGDEQYF. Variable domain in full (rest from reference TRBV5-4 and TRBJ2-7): ETGVTQSPTHLIKTRGQQVTLRCSSQSGHNTVSWYQQALGQGPQFIFQYYREEENGRGNFPPRFSGLQFPNYSSELNVNALELDDSALYLCASSLYVAETGDEQYFGPGTRLTVT.

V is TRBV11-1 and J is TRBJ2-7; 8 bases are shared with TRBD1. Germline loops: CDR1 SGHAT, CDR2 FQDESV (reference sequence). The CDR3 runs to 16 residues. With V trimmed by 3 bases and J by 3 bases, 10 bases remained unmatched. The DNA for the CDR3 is TGTGCCAGCAGCTTTTCTTCCGGGACAGGTAGCTACGAGCAGTACTTC. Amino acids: CASSFSSGTGSYEQYF.

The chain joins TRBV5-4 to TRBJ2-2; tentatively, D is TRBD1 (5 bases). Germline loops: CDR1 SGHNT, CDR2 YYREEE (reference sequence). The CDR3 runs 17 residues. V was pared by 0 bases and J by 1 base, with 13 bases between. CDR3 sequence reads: CASSLGSRVVNTGELFF. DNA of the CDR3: TGTGCCAGCAGCTTGGGGTCCAGGGTTGTGAACACCGGGGAGCTGTTTTTT.

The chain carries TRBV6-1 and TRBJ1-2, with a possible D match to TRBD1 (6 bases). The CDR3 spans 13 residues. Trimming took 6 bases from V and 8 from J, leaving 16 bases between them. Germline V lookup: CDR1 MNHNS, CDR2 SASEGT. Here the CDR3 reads CASRGQYSSGYTF. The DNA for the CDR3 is TGTGCCAGCAGGGGACAATATAGCTCAGGCTACACCTTC.

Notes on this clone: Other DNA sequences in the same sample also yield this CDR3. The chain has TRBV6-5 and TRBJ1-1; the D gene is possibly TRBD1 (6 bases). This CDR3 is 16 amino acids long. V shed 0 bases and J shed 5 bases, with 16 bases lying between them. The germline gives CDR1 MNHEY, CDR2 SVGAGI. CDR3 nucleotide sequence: TGTGCCAGCAGTTACTCTCGAGGGGGGGCTCTGACTGAAGCTTTCTTT. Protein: CASSYSRGGALTEAFF.

The CDR3 protein is CATLQGQSNEQFF. In nucleotides, the CDR3 is TGTGCCACCCTACAGGGACAGTCCAATGAGCAGTTCTTC. This chain connects TRBV28 to TRBJ2-1; 7 nucleotides line up with TRBD1. CDR3 length: 13 amino acids. CDR1 MDHEN and CDR2 SYDVKM come from the germline V gene. Trimming at V came to 10 bases and at J to 6 bases, leaving 9 bases not matched to a gene.

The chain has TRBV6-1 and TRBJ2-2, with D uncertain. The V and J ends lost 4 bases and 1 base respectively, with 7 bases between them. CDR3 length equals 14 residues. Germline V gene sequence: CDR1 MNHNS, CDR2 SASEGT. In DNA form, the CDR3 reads TGTGCCAGCAGTGGAGTTAGGAACACCGGGGAGCTGTTTTTT. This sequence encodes CASSGVRNTGELFF.

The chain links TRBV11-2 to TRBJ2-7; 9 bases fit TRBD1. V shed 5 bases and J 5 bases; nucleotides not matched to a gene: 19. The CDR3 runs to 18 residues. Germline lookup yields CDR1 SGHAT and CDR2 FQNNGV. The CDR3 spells CASSPIRDREGARNEQYF. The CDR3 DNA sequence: TGTGCCAGCAGCCCAATACGGGACAGGGAAGGCGCTAGGAACGAGCAGTACTTC.

CDR3 DNA: TGTGCCAGCAGTGAATCAGGCAATCAGCCCCAGCATTTT. Protein product: CASSESGNQPQHF. The chain carries TRBV25-1 and TRBJ1-5; no definite D call. The germline CDR1 and CDR2 sequences are MGHDK and SYGVNS. V dropped 1 base and J dropped 2 bases, with 3 bases sitting between them. The length of the CDR3 is 13 residues.

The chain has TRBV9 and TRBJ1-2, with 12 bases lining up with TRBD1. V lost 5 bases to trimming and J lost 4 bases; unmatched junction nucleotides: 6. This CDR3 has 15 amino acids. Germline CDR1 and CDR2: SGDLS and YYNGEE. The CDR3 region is CASRAGTGGVYGYTF. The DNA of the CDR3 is TGTGCCAGCAGAGCCGGGACAGGGGGCGTCTATGGCTACACCTTC.

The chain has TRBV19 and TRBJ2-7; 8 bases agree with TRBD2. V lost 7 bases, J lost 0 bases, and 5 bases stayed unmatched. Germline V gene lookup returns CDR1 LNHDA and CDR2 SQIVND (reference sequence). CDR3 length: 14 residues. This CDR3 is CASKKLADSYEQYF. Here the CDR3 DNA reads TGTGCCAGTAAGAAACTAGCGGACTCCTACGAGCAGTACTTC.

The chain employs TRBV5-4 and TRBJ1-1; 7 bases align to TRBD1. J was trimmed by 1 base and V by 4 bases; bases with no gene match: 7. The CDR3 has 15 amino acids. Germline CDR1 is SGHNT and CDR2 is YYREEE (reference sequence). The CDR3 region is CASSELGQPNTEAFF. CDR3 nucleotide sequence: TGTGCCAGCAGCGAGTTGGGACAGCCGAACACTGAAGCTTTCTTT.

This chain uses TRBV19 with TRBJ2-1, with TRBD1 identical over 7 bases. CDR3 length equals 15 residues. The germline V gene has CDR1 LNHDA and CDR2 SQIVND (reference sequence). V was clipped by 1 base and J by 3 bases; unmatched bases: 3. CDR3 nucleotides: TGTGCCAGTAGTATAGGAGGGGGCTACTACAATGAGCAGTTCTTC. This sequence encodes CASSIGGGYYNEQFF. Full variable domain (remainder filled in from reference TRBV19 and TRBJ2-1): DGGITQSPKYLFRKEGQNVTLSCEQNLNHDAMYWYRQDPGQGLRLIYYSQIVNDFQKGDIAEGYSVSREKKESFPLTVTSAQKNPTAFYLCASSIGGGYYNEQFFGPGTRLTVL.

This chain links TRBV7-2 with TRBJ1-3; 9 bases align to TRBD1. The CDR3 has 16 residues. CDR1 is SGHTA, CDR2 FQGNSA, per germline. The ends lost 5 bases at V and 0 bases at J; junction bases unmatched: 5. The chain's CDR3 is CASSKQGANSGNTIYF. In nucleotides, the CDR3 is TGTGCCAGCAGCAAACAGGGGGCCAACTCTGGAAACACCATATATTTT.

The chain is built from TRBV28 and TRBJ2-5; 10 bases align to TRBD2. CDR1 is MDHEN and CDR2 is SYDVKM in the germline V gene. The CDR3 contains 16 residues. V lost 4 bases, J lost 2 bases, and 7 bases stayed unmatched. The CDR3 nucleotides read TGTGCCAGCAGTTGGAGGACTAGCGGAGCTCAAGAGACCCAGTACTTC. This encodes CASSWRTSGAQETQYF. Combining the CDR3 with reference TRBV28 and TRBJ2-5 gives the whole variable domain DVKVTQSSRYLVKRTGEKVFLECVQDMDHENMFWYRQDPGLGLRLIYFSYDVKMKEKGDIPEGYSVSREKKERFSLILESASTNQTSMYLCASSWRTSGAQETQYFGPGTRLLVL.

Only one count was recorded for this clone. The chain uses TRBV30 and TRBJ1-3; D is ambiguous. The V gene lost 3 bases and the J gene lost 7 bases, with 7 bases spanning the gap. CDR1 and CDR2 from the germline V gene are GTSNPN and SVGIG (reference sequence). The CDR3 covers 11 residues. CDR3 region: CAWRPGNTIYF. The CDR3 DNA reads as TGTGCCTGGAGACCGGGGAACACCATATATTTT. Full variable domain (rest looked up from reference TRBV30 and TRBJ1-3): SQTIHQWPATLVQPVGSPLSLECTVEGTSNPNLYWYRQAAGRGLQLLFYSVGIGQISSEVPQNLSASRPQDRQFILSSKKLLLSDSGFYLCAWRPGNTIYFGEGSWLTVV.

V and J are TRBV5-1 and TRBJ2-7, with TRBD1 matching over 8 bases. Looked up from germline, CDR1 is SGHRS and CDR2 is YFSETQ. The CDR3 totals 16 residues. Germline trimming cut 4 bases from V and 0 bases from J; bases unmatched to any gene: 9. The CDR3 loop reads CASSPWTGPSSYEQYF. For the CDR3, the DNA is TGCGCCAGCAGCCCCTGGACAGGGCCTAGCTCCTACGAGCAGTACTTC.

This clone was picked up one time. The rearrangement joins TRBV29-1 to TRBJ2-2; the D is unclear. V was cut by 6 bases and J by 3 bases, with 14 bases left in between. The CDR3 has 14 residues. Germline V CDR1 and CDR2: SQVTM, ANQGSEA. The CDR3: CSVRPLGYTGELFF. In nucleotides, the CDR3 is TGCAGCGTCCGACCCCTAGGTTACACCGGGGAGCTGTTTTTT.

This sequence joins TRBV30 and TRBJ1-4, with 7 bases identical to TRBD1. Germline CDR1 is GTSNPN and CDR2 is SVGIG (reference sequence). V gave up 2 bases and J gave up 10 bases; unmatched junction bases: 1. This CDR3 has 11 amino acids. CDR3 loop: CAWSRTGKLFF. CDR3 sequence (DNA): TGTGCCTGGAGTAGGACAGGAAAACTGTTTTTT. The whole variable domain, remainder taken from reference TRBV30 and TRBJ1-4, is SQTIHQWPATLVQPVGSPLSLECTVEGTSNPNLYWYRQAAGRGLQLLFYSVGIGQISSEVPQNLSASRPQDRQFILSSKKLLLSDSGFYLCAWSRTGKLFFGSGTQLSVL.

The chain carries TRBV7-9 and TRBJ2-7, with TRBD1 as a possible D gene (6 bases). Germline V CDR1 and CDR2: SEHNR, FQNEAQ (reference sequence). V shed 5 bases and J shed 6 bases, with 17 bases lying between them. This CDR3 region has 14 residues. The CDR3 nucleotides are TGTGCCAGCAGCATCAGGGGAATAAGCGGCGAGCAGTACTTC. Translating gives CASSIRGISGEQYF.

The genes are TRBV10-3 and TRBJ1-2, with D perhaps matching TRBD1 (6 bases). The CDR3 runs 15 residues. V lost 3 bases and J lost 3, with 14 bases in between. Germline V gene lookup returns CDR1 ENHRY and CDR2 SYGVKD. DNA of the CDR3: TGTGCCATCAGTGACTATAAACAGGGTTACTATGGCTACACCTTC. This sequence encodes CAISDYKQGYYGYTF.

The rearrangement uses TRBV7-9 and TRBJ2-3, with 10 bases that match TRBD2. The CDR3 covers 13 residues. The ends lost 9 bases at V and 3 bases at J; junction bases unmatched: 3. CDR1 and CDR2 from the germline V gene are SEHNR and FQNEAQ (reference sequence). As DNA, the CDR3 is TGTGCCAGTCTAGCGGGAGAAACAGATACGCAGTATTTT. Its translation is CASLAGETDTQYF.

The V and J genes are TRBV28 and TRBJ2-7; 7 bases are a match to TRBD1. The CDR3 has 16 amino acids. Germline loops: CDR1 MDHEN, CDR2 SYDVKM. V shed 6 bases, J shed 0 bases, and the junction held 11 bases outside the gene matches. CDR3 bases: TGTGCCAGCAGCCTCAACGACAGGGTCCTCTCCTACGAGCAGTACTTC. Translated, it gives CASSLNDRVLSYEQYF.

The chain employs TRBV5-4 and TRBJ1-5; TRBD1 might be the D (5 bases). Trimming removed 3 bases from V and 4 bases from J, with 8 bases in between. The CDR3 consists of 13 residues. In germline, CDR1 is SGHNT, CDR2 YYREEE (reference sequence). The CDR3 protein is CASSSEGNQPQHF. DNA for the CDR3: TGTGCCAGCAGCTCGGAGGGGAATCAGCCCCAGCATTTT.

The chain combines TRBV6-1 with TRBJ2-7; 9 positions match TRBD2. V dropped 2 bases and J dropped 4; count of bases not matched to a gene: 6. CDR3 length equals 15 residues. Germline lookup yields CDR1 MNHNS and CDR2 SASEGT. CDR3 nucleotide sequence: TGTGCCAGCAGTGAAAATAGCGGGGGTTCTTACGAGCAGTACTTC. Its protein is CASSENSGGSYEQYF.

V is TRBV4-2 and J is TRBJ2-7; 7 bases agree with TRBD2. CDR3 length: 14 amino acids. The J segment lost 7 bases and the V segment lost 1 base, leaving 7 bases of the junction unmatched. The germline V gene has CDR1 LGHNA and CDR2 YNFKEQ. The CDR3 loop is CASSQGDYQGEQYF. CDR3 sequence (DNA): TGTGCCAGCAGCCAAGGGGACTACCAGGGTGAGCAGTACTTC.

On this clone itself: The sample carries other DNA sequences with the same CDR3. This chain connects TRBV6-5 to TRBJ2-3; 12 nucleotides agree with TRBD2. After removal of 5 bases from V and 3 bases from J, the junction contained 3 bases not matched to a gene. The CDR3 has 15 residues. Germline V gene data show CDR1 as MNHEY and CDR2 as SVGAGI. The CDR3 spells CASSLAGGPTDTQYF. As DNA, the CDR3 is TGTGCCAGCAGTCTAGCGGGAGGGCCAACAGATACGCAGTATTTT.

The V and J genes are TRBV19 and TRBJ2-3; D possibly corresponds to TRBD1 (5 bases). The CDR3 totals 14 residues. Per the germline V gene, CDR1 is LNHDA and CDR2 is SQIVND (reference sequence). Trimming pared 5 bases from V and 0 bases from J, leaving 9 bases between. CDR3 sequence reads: CASSEQGSTDTQYF. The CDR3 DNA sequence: TGTGCCAGTAGTGAGCAGGGAAGCACAGATACGCAGTATTTT.

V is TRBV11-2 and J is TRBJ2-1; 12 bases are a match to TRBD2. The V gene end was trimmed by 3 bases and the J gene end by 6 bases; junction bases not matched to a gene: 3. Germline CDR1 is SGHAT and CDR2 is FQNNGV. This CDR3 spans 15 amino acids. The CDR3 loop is CASSFMTSGGNEQFF. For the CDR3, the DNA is TGTGCCAGCAGCTTTATGACTAGCGGGGGCAATGAGCAGTTCTTC.

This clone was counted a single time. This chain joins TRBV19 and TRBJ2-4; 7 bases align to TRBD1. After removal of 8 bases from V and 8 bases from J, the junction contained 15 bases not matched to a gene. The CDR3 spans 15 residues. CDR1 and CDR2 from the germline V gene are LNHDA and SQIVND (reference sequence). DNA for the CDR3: TGTGCCAGTTGCTCCCTTGCGACAGGGATGGACATTCAGTACTTC. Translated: CASCSLATGMDIQYF.

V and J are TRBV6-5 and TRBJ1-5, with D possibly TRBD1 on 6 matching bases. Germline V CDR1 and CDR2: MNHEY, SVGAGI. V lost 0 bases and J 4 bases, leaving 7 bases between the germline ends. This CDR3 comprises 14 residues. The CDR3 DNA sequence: TGTGCCAGCAGTTACTCGCAGGGGAATCAGCCCCAGCATTTT. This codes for CASSYSQGNQPQHF.

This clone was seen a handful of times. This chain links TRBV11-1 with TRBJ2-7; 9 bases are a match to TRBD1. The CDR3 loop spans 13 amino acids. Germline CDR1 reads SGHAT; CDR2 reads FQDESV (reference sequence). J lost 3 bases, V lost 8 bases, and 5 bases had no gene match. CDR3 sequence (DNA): TGTGCCAGCTCCCGGGACAGGGTCTACGAGCAGTACTTC. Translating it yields CASSRDRVYEQYF.